This T cell receptor beta chain came from a study of OX40 agonist ivuxolimab in advanced cancers. Assay: immunoSEQ multiplex PCR; the TCRdb copy retains only in-frame clones and omits some. The sample has 65,000 to 90,000 clones, 85% to 90% seen once. This clone was seen just once. The receptor's source is an adult with an advanced solid tumor such as melanoma, head and neck, liver or kidney cancer. Sequencing was performed on CD4+ or CD8+ T cells sorted from blood, taken in a trial of the OX40 agonist ivuxolimab.

CDR3 in amino acids: CASSLETLGTQYF. DNA for the CDR3: TGTGCCAGCAGCTTAGAAACTCTGGGGACCCAGTACTTC. V gene TRBV11-2 combines with J gene TRBJ2-5; no firm D call. The V end was cut by 0 bases, the J end by 7 bases, with 9 bases between. The CDR3 runs to 13 residues. In germline, CDR1 is SGHAT, CDR2 FQNNGV.